This TCR beta chain was profiled in a study of T-cell reconstitution after alpha-beta-depleted transplantation in children. This clonotype was found a few times. Antigen specificity is unknown. General observations from the study: The authors attributed T-cell counts and diversity one year after transplant mostly to newly produced T cells.

Unique molecular identifiers were incorporated during preparation of the TCRbeta library. TCRdb fed the PCR reads into MiXCR, producing one record per CDR3 protein. The sample records about 600,000 distinct CDR3 sequences, more than 20% being singletons. The CDR3 is made up of 13 amino acids. The TCR was taken from a boy under two years old who had a stem cell transplant for acute myeloid leukemia, so the T cells may come from the graft donor. Sequenced here: PBMCs, mostly from graft donor cells, sampled 360 days after TCRalphabeta/CD19-depleted stem cell transplant. The chain uses TRBV21-1 and TRBJ2-1. TRBV21-1 is termed a pseudogene. DNA of the CDR3: TGTGCCAGCAGCAAAGGTGCCCTCAATGAGCAGTTCTTC. Its protein product is CASSKGALNEQFF.